Below, 32 T cell receptor beta chains from the same sample are listed, as sequenced in a study of T-cell reconstitution after alpha-beta-depleted transplantation in children. TCRbeta library preparation incorporated unique molecular identifiers. One entry per CDR3 protein, called by TCRdb with MiXCR from the PCR reads. The sample yields approximately 250,000 distinct CDR3 sequences, under 30% seen once. Sequencing was performed on PBMCs, taken before TCRalphabeta/CD19-depleted stem cell transplant. These receptor sequences come from a girl aged 2-15 years with Fanconi anemia, due to receive a stem cell transplant.

This clonotype has at least ten counts. The chain is built from TRBV12-3 or TRBV12-4 and TRBJ2-7, with unresolved D. The CDR3 totals 15 residues. V lost 5 bases and J 0 bases, leaving 14 bases between the germline ends. This CDR3 is CASSPPTGSSYEQYF. The CDR3, as DNA: TGTGCCAGCAGTCCCCCAACGGGTAGCTCCTACGAGCAGTACTTC.

The chain combines TRBV7-2 with TRBJ2-3; no reliable D call. Germline V gene lookup returns CDR1 SGHTA and CDR2 FQGNSA. V dropped 2 bases and J dropped 7 bases, with 7 bases sitting between them. CDR3 size: 12 residues. In DNA form, the CDR3 reads TGTGCCAGCAGCTTATTTTCATATACGCAGTATTTT. It specifies CASSLFSYTQYF.

This chain links TRBV7-2 with TRBJ2-3; the D is unclear. The V gene lost 2 bases and the J gene lost 0 bases, with 6 bases spanning the gap. The CDR3 is made up of 14 amino acids. Germline values: CDR1 SGHTA, CDR2 FQGNSA. The CDR3 loop reads CASSLIGSTDTQYF. CDR3 sequence (DNA): TGTGCCAGCAGCTTAATAGGTAGCACAGATACGCAGTATTTT.

As concerns this clonotype: A much larger clone differs from this one at a single base, so this may be a read error. The missing conserved phenylalanine or tryptophan at the end of this CDR3 makes a read error likely. J is TRBJ2-7 and V is TRBV20-1; 10 nucleotides line up with TRBD2. CDR3 length: 14 residues. J lost 0 bases, V lost 2 bases, and 1 base had no gene match. The germline CDR1 and CDR2 sequences are DFQATT and SNEGSKA (reference sequence). CDR3 in amino acids: CSARRTSGSYEQYY. The CDR3 DNA reads as TGCAGTGCTAGAAGGACTAGCGGCTCCTACGAGCAGTACTAC.

The gene calls are TRBV6-5 and TRBJ2-2; weak D call: TRBD1 (5 bases). V gave up 4 bases and J gave up 3 bases, with 12 bases separating them. Germline V gives CDR1 MNHEY, CDR2 SVGAGI. The CDR3 sequence is 15 residues long. The CDR3 loop is CASSFPTVYTGELFF. The CDR3 DNA follows: TGTGCCAGCAGTTTCCCGACAGTTTACACCGGGGAGCTGTTTTTT.

In this sample, this clonotype turned up a few times. This chain uses TRBV20-1 with TRBJ2-7, with 13 bases aligning to TRBD2. Germline values: CDR1 DFQATT, CDR2 SNEGSKA (reference sequence). This CDR3 comprises 18 residues. J lost 7 bases, V lost 0 bases, and 15 bases had no gene match. Here the CDR3 reads CSAREQRTSGSLWYEQYF. The CDR3 bases are TGCAGTGCTAGAGAACAGCGGACTAGCGGGAGTTTGTGGTATGAGCAGTACTTC.

This clonotype was observed a handful of times. The chain joins TRBV29-1 to TRBJ2-2, with 11 bases that match TRBD2. With V trimmed by 2 bases and J by 5 bases, 4 bases remained unmatched. Germline CDR1 reads SQVTM; CDR2 reads ANQGSEA. This CDR3 comprises 15 residues. For the CDR3, the DNA is TGCAGCGTTGAAACTAGCGGGAGTAGTACCGGGGAGCTGTTTTTT. Translated: CSVETSGSSTGELFF.

The genes are TRBV20-1 and TRBJ2-1, with 8 bases fitting TRBD2. The CDR3 consists of 13 residues. CDR1 DFQATT and CDR2 SNEGSKA come from the germline V gene (reference sequence). The ends lost 6 bases at V and 2 bases at J; junction bases unmatched: 3. The CDR3 region is CSALRGAYNEQFF. CDR3 nucleotide sequence: TGCAGTGCCTTGCGGGGGGCCTACAATGAGCAGTTCTTC.

This clonotype has a single count. The chain links TRBV5-1 to TRBJ2-3; 8 bases agree with TRBD1. The V and J ends lost 0 bases and 3 bases, in that order; junction bases with no gene match: 18. The germline V gene encodes CDR1 SGHRS and CDR2 YFSETQ. CDR3 length: 20 residues. CDR3 amino acids: CASSLGQGARSSGWTDTQYF. CDR3 DNA: TGCGCCAGCAGCTTGGGTCAGGGGGCGCGGAGTAGTGGATGGACAGATACGCAGTATTTT.

This clonotype was recorded many times. The rearrangement joins TRBV7-2 to TRBJ2-7; 8 bases are shared with TRBD2. The CDR3 sequence is 14 residues long. V shed 5 bases, J shed 4 bases, and the junction held 7 bases outside the gene matches. Germline CDR1 reads SGHTA; CDR2 reads FQGNSA. CDR3 coding DNA: TGTGCCAGCAGCCGTAGCGGGAAACGGTACGAGCAGTACTTC. Translated: CASSRSGKRYEQYF. Combining the CDR3 with reference TRBV7-2 and TRBJ2-7 gives the whole variable domain GAGVSQSPSNKVTEKGKDVELRCDPISGHTALYWYRQSLGQGLEFLIYFQGNSAPDKSGLPSDRFSAERTGGSVSTLTIQRTQQEDSAVYLCASSRSGKRYEQYFGPGTRLTVT.

The chain employs TRBV21-1 and TRBJ2-5. TRBV21-1 is marked as a pseudogene. The CDR3 has 14 residues. The CDR3 nucleotides are TGTGCCAGCAGCAAAAGGTCAGGAGCTGAGACCCAGTACTTC. This translates into CASSKRSGAETQYF.

V usage is TRBV4-2 and J usage is TRBJ2-1, with 7 bases matching TRBD1. The CDR3 runs to 12 residues. Germline CDR1 is LGHNA and CDR2 is YNFKEQ. V trimming: 5 bases; J trimming: 9 bases; junction bases outside the gene matches: 4. Here the CDR3 DNA reads TGTGCCAGCAGCTCGGGACAGCCTGAGCAGTTCTTC. Translation gives CASSSGQPEQFF.

The sample holds many counts of this clonotype. V and J are TRBV12-3 or TRBV12-4 and TRBJ1-1; D unclear. The CDR3 is made up of 12 amino acids. The V gene lost 3 bases and the J gene lost 6 bases, with 8 bases spanning the gap. The CDR3 sequence is CASSFPSPEAFF. DNA for the CDR3: TGTGCCAGCAGTTTCCCCTCGCCTGAAGCTTTCTTT.

This clonotype occurred many times. The chain employs TRBV4-2 and TRBJ2-3; 14 bases fit TRBD2. The germline V gene has CDR1 LGHNA and CDR2 YNFKEQ. The J segment lost 3 bases and the V segment lost 4 bases, leaving 6 bases of the junction unmatched. This CDR3 is 17 amino acids long. In nucleotides, the CDR3 is TGTGCCAGCAGCCTTGGACTAGCGGGAGGAAAGACAGATACGCAGTATTTT. Protein product: CASSLGLAGGKTDTQYF.

The rearrangement uses TRBV28 and TRBJ2-7, with D maybe TRBD2 (5 bases). Looked up from germline, CDR1 is MDHEN and CDR2 is SYDVKM. This CDR3 has 13 residues. The ends were cut back, 8 bases at V and 2 bases at J, with 13 bases in the middle. The CDR3: CASGTPGTYEQYF. The CDR3 bases are TGTGCCAGCGGAACCCCGGGAACCTACGAGCAGTACTTC.

This clonotype has just a few counts. V and J are TRBV6-1 and TRBJ2-7; 8 bases match TRBD1. With V trimmed by 5 bases and J by 9 bases, 6 bases remained unmatched. CDR1 and CDR2 from the germline V gene are MNHNS and SASEGT. The CDR3 loop spans 12 amino acids. This CDR3 reads CASSPGGGWQYF. DNA of the CDR3: TGTGCCAGCAGTCCAGGGGGCGGGTGGCAGTACTTC.

This clonotype was picked up a small number of times. V and J are TRBV28 and TRBJ2-1; 10 nucleotides match TRBD1. There are 21 residues in the CDR3. Trimming took 0 bases from V and 0 from J; bases not matched to a gene: 14. Germline CDR1 reads MDHEN; CDR2 reads SYDVKM. The CDR3 loop is CASSLWWGDRGHSSSYNEQFF. Written as DNA, the CDR3 is TGTGCCAGCAGTTTATGGTGGGGGGACAGGGGTCACTCTTCCTCCTACAATGAGCAGTTCTTC.

This clonotype was observed at least ten times. The chain combines TRBV6-1 with TRBJ2-3; TRBD1 or TRBD2 may be the D gene (5 bases each). CDR1 and CDR2 from the germline V gene are MNHNS and SASEGT. The CDR3 extends over 16 amino acids. With 1 base removed from V and 8 bases from J, the gap between germline ends came to 19 bases. Here the CDR3 reads CASSEVPNEYGATQYF. For the CDR3, the DNA is TGTGCCAGCAGTGAAGTACCCAACGAGTACGGGGCTACGCAGTATTTT.

Ten or more counts support this clonotype. The chain is built from TRBV24-1 and TRBJ2-7, with TRBD1 as a possible D gene (5 bases). Germline CDR1 KGHDR, CDR2 SFDVKD. V was trimmed by 1 base and J by 1 base, leaving 10 bases between them. CDR3 length equals 15 residues. The CDR3 coding sequence is TGTGCCACCAGTGATTTAGCAGGGTCTTCCTACGAGCAGTACTTC. This codes for CATSDLAGSSYEQYF.

This clonotype showed up many times. The rearrangement links TRBV12-3 or TRBV12-4 to TRBJ2-7, with 7 bases fitting TRBD1. The CDR3 runs 16 residues. After removal of 1 base from V and 7 bases from J, the junction contained 13 bases not matched to a gene. The CDR3: CASSLGPRRQGMEQYF. In nucleotides, the CDR3 is TGTGCCAGCAGTTTAGGGCCACGACGACAGGGAATGGAGCAGTACTTC.

V gene TRBV28 combines with J gene TRBJ2-7, with TRBD1 matching 8 bases. Germline V CDR1 and CDR2: MDHEN, SYDVKM. There are 16 residues in the CDR3. After removal of 3 bases from V and 4 bases from J, the junction contained 11 bases not matched to a gene. The CDR3 loop is CASSFRAGTGSYEQYF. The CDR3 DNA is TGTGCCAGCAGTTTCAGGGCCGGGACAGGTTCGTACGAGCAGTACTTC.

The chain recombines TRBV29-1 with TRBJ2-1; D not certain. Germline loops: CDR1 SQVTM, CDR2 ANQGSEA. This CDR3 has 14 residues. Trimming pared 0 bases from V and 5 bases from J, leaving 11 bases between. DNA for the CDR3: TGCAGCGTTGAAGATTGGAACCGAGACAATGAGCAGTTCTTC. This gives the protein CSVEDWNRDNEQFF.

This sequence joins TRBV5-5 and TRBJ1-1; the D gene is possibly TRBD1 (6 bases). The ends were cut back, 0 bases at V and 4 bases at J, with 16 bases in the middle. Germline V gives CDR1 SGHKS, CDR2 YYEKEE (reference sequence). The CDR3 has 16 amino acids. CDR3 residues: CASSLAHRVRGTEAFF. CDR3 in DNA: TGTGCCAGCAGCTTGGCACACAGGGTCCGAGGCACTGAAGCTTTCTTT.

This clonotype was seen at least ten times. This chain connects TRBV12-3 or TRBV12-4 to TRBJ2-1, with D possibly TRBD2 on 6 matching bases. The CDR3 totals 14 residues. V lost 3 bases and J 7 bases, leaving 13 bases between the germline ends. This CDR3 reads CASSLLQAGNEQFF. The CDR3 coding sequence is TGTGCCAGCAGTTTGCTCCAGGCGGGGAATGAGCAGTTCTTC.

In its sample, this clonotype was seen many times. This sequence joins TRBV12-3 or TRBV12-4 and TRBJ2-7; 7 nucleotides match TRBD2. The CDR3 consists of 13 residues. Unmatched junction bases numbered 8, after V lost 5 bases and J lost 7 bases. CDR3 coding DNA: TGTGCCAGCAGTCCCCGTGGGGGAGGGGAGCAGTACTTC. Translation: CASSPRGGGEQYF.

Ten or more counts support this clonotype. The chain combines TRBV20-1 with TRBJ2-7; 8 bases are a match to TRBD2. CDR1 and CDR2 (germline): DFQATT, SNEGSKA (reference sequence). The CDR3 has 15 amino acids. Losses at the gene ends were 3 bases for V and 4 bases for J; bases not matched to a gene: 11. The DNA of the CDR3 is TGCAGTGCTAGTTCTAGGGCGGGAGGCTTGTACGAGCAGTACTTC. It is translated as CSASSRAGGLYEQYF.

This chain links TRBV29-1 with TRBJ2-7; 7 bases align to TRBD2. The CDR3 is made up of 15 amino acids. CDR1 is SQVTM, CDR2 ANQGSEA, per germline. J gave up 0 bases and V 3 bases, and 8 bases lay outside the gene matches. The DNA of the CDR3 is TGCAGCGTTGATGGGCTAGCGGATAGCTCCTACGAGCAGTACTTC. This sequence encodes CSVDGLADSSYEQYF.

The chain is built from TRBV7-2 and TRBJ2-3; a possible D gene is TRBD2 (6 bases). The germline CDR1 and CDR2 sequences are SGHTA and FQGNSA. This CDR3 is 15 amino acids long. Trimming cost V 0 bases and J 2 bases, with 9 bases left between them. Here the CDR3 DNA reads TGTGCCAGCAGCTTAGCTAGCGGTTACACAGATACGCAGTATTTT. The encoded protein is CASSLASGYTDTQYF.

The rearrangement links TRBV20-1 to TRBJ1-5; no definite D call. Deletions cut 5 bases from V and 6 bases from J, with 11 bases between. CDR1 DFQATT and CDR2 SNEGSKA come from the germline V gene (reference sequence). This CDR3 is built from 12 residues. Written as DNA, the CDR3 is TGCAGTGCTCGGGCCGGGCCTCAGCCCCAGCATTTT. Translated, it gives CSARAGPQPQHF.

The rearrangement joins TRBV27 to TRBJ2-7, with D possibly called TRBD1 or TRBD2 (5 bases each). V was trimmed by 2 bases and J by 0 bases, leaving 14 bases between them. The CDR3 totals 16 residues. Germline V gives CDR1 MNHEY, CDR2 SMNVEV (reference sequence). Here the CDR3 reads CASSLRPGRSSYEQYF. The CDR3 DNA follows: TGTGCCAGCAGTTTACGCCCGGGACGGAGCTCCTACGAGCAGTACTTC.

This clonotype was detected a few times. The J gene is TRBJ2-1, the V gene TRBV6-5; D is possibly TRBD2 (5 bases). Germline CDR1 is MNHEY and CDR2 is SVGAGI. The V end was cut by 1 base, the J end by 14 bases, with 24 bases between. The length of the CDR3 is 16 residues. CDR3 residues: CASSYFVPSNNEREFF. CDR3 sequence (DNA): TGTGCCAGCAGTTACTTCGTCCCTTCCAACAATGAGAGGGAGTTCTTC.

There are many counts of this clonotype. The chain carries TRBV12-3 or TRBV12-4 and TRBJ2-1; 12 bases line up with TRBD2. The V and J ends lost 8 bases and 6 bases, in that order; junction bases with no gene match: 5. This CDR3 comprises 14 residues. The CDR3 loop reads CASGLAGGRNEQFF. The CDR3 bases are TGTGCCAGCGGGCTAGCGGGGGGGCGCAATGAGCAGTTCTTC.